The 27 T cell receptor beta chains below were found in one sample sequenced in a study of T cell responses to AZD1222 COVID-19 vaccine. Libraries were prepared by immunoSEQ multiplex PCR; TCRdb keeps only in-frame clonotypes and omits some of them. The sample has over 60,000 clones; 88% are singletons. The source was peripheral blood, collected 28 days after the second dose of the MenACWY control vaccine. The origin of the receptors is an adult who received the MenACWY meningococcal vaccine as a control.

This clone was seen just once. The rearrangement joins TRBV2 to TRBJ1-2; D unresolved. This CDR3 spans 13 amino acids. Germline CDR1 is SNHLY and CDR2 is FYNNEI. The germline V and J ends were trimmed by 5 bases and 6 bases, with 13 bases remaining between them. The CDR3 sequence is CASSTSWVNGYTF. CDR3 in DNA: TGTGCCAGCAGTACTTCCTGGGTTAATGGCTACACCTTC.

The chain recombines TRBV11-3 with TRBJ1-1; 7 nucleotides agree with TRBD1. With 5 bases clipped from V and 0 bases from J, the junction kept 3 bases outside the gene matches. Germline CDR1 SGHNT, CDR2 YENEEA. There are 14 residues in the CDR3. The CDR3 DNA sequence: TGTGCCAGCAGCGCGACAGGGCTGAACACTGAAGCTTTCTTT. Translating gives CASSATGLNTEAFF.

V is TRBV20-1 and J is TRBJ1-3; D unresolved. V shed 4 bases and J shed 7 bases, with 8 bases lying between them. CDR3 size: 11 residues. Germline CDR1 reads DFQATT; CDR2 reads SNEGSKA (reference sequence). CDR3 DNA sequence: TGCAGTGCTATGACGGTGAACACCATATATTTT. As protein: CSAMTVNTIYF.

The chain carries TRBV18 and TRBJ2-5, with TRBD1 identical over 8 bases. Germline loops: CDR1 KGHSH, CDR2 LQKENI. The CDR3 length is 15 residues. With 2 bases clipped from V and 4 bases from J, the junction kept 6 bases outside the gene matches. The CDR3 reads CASSPIADRAETQYF. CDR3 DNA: TGTGCCAGCTCACCAATTGCGGACAGGGCAGAGACCCAGTACTTC.

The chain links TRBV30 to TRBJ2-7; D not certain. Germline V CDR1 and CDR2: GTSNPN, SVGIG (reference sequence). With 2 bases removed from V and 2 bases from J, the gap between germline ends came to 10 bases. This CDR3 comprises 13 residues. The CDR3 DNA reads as TGTGCCTGGAGTTTGGACGCGACCTACGAGCAGTACTTC. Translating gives CAWSLDATYEQYF.

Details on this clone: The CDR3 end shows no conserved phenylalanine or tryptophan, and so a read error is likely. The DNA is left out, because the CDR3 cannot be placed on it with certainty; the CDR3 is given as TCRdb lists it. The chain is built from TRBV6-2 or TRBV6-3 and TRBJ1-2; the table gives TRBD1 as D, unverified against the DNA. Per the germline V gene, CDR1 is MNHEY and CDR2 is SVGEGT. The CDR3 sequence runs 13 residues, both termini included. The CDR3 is CASSYESRALLIL.

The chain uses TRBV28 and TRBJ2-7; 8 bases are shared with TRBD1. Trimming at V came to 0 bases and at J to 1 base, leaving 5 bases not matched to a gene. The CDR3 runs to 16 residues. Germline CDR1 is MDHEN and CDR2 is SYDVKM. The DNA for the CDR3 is TGTGCCAGCAGTTTATGGGACAGGGCAAAGTCCTACGAGCAGTACTTC. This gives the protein CASSLWDRAKSYEQYF.

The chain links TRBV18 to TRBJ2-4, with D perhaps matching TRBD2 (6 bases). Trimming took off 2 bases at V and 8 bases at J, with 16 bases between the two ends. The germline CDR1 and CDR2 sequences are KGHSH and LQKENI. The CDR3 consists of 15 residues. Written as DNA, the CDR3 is TGTGCCAGCTCACCAGGCCCTGCGGGGCTAGACATTCAGTACTTC. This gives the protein CASSPGPAGLDIQYF.

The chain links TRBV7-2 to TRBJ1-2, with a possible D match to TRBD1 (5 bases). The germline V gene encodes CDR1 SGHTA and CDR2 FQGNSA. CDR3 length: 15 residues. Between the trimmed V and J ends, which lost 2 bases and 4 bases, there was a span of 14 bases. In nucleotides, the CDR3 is TGTGCCAGCAGCTTAAGTCGGTCTGGGGGCTATGGCTACACCTTC. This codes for CASSLSRSGGYGYTF.

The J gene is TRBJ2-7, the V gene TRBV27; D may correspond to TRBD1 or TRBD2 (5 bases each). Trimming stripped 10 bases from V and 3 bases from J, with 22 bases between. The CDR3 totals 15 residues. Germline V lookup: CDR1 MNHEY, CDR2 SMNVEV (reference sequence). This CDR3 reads CATLKRGSLNYEQYF. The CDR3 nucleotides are TGTGCCACCTTGAAGAGGGGATCCCTAAACTACGAGCAGTACTTC.

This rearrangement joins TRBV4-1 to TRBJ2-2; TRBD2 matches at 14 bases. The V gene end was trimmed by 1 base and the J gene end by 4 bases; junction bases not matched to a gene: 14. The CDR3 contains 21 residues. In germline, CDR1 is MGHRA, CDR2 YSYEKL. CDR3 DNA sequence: TGCGCCAGCAGCCAAGGGCAGTGGGGACTAGCGGGAGTTAGGGGCACCGGGGAGCTGTTTTTT. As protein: CASSQGQWGLAGVRGTGELFF.

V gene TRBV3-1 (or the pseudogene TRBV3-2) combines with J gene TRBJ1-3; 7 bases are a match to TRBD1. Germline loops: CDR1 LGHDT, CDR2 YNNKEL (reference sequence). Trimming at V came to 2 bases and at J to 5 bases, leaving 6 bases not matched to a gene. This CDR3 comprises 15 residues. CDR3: CASSQSGTERNTIYF. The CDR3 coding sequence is TGTGCCAGCAGCCAATCCGGGACAGAGAGAAACACCATATATTTT.

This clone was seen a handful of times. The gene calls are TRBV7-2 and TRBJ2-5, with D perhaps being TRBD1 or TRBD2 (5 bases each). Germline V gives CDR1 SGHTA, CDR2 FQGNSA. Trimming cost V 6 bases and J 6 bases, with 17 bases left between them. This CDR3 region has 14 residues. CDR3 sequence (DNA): TGTGCCAGCAGGTCCCGCCAGGGCGGGCAGACCCAGTACTTC. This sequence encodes CASRSRQGGQTQYF.

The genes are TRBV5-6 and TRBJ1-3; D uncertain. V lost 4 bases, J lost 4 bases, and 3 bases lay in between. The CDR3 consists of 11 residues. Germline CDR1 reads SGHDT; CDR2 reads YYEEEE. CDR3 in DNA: TGTGCCAGCAGCGTGGGAAACACCATATATTTT. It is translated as CASSVGNTIYF.

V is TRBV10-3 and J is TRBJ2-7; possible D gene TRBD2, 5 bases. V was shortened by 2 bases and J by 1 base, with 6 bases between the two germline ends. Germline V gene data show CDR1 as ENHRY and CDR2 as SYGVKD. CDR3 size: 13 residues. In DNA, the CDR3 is TGTGCCATCAGTGAGGCGGGTTCCTACGAGCAGTACTTC. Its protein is CAISEAGSYEQYF.

The CDR3 region has the DNA TGTGCCAGCAGCTTATCACGGAATAATTCACCCCTCCACTTT. This translates into CASSLSRNNSPLHF. V usage is TRBV7-9 and J usage is TRBJ1-6, with D unclear. This CDR3 region has 14 residues. V was trimmed by 2 bases and J by 5 bases, leaving 7 bases between them. CDR1 SEHNR and CDR2 FQNEAQ come from the germline V gene (reference sequence).

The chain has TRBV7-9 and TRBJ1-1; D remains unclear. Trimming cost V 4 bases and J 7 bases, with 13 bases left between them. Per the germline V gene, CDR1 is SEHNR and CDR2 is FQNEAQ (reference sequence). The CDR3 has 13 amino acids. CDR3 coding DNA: TGTGCCAGCAGCTCCTCCCAGGCTGTTGAAGCTTTCTTT. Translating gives CASSSSQAVEAFF.

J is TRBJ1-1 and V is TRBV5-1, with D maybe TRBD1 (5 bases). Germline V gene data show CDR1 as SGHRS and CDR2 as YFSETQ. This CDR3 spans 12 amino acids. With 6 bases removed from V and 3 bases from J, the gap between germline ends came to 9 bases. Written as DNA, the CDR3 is TGCGCCAGCAACGCGGGGCACACTGAAGCTTTCTTT. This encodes CASNAGHTEAFF.

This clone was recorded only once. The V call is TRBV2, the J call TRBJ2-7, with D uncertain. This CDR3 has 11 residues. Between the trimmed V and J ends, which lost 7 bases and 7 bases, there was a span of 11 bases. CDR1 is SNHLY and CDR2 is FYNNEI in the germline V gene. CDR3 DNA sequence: TGTGCCAGCATGAAGGAGAAGGAGCAGTACTTC. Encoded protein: CASMKEKEQYF. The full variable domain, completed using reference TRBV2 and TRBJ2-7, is EPEVTQTPSHQVTQMGQEVILRCVPISNHLYFYWYRQILGQKVEFLVSFYNNEISEKSEIFDDQFSVERPDGSNFTLKIRSTKLEDSAMYFCASMKEKEQYFGPGTRLTVT.

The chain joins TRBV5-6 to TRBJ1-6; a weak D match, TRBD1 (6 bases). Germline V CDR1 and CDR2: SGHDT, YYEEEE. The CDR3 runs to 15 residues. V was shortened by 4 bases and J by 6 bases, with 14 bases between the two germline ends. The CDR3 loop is CASSRLDSPNSPLHF. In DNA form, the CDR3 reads TGTGCCAGCAGCCGCCTGGACAGCCCTAATTCACCCCTCCACTTT.

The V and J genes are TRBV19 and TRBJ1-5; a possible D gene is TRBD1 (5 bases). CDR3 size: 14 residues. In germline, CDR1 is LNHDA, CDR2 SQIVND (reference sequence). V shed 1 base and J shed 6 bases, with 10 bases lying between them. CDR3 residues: CASSIGRDFQPQHF. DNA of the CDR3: TGTGCCAGTAGTATAGGCAGGGATTTTCAGCCCCAGCATTTT.

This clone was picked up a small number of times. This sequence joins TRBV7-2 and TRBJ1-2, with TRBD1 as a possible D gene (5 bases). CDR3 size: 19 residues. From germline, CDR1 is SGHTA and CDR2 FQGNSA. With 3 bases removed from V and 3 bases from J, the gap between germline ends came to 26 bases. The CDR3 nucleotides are TGTGCCAGCAGCTTTTCCGATTGGGGGAGGGCCGAGACTTACTATGGCTACACCTTC. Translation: CASSFSDWGRAETYYGYTF. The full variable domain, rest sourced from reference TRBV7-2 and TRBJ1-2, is GAGVSQSPSNKVTEKGKDVELRCDPISGHTALYWYRQSLGQGLEFLIYFQGNSAPDKSGLPSDRFSAERTGGSVSTLTIQRTQQEDSAVYLCASSFSDWGRAETYYGYTFGSGTRLTVV.

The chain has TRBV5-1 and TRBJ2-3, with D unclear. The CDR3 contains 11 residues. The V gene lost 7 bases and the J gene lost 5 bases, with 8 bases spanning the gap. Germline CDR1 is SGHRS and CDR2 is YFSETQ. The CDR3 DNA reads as TGCGCCAGCGTAGTGAGAGATACGCAGTATTTT. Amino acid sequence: CASVVRDTQYF.

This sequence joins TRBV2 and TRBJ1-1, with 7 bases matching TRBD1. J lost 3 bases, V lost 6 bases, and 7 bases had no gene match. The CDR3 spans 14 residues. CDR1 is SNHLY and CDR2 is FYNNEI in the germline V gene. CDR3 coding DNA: TGTGCCAGCAGCCAACAGGGGTGGGACACTGAAGCTTTCTTT. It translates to CASSQQGWDTEAFF.

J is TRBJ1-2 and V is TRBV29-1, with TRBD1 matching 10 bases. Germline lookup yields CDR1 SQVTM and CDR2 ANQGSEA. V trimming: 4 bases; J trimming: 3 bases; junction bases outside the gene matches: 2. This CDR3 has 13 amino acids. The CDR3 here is CSVATGGDYGYTF. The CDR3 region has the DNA TGCAGCGTTGCGACAGGGGGCGACTATGGCTACACCTTC.

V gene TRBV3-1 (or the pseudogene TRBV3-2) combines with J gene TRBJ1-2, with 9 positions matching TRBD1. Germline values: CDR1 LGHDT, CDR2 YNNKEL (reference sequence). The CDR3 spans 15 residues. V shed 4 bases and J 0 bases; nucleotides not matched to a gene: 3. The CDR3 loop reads CASSLRDRANYGYTF. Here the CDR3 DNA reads TGTGCCAGCAGCCTCCGGGACAGGGCTAACTATGGCTACACCTTC.

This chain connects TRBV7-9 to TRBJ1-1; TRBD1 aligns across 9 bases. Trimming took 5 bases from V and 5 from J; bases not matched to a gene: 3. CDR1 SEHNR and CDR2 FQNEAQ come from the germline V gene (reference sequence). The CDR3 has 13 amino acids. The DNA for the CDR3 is TGTGCCAGCAGCCTACAGGGGGCGACTGAAGCTTTCTTT. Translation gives CASSLQGATEAFF. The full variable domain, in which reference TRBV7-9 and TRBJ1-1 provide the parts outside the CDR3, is DTGVSQNPRHKITKRGQNVTFRCDPISEHNRLYWYRQTLGQGPEFLTYFQNEAQLEKSRLLSDRFSAERPKGSFSTLEIQRTEQGDSAMYLCASSLQGATEAFFGQGTRLTVV.